This TCR beta chain was retrieved from a study of response to subunit inactivated influenza vaccine. This clonotype has a count of ten or more. V dropped 1 base and J dropped 4 bases, with 15 bases sitting between them. Germline assignment: CDR1 SGHRS and CDR2 YFSETQ. The CDR3 sequence is 16 residues long. TCRdb called the RT-PCR reads again in MiXCR, with one record for every CDR3 protein. The sample contains around 570,000 distinct CDR3 sequences, 11% of which appear only once. The sample was also reused in another study, on T cells expressing NK-cell markers. That report notes: TCR beta libraries carry UMIs added by 5'RACE template switching.

The source was PBMCs from blood, collected on the day of vaccination. The rearrangement joins TRBV5-1 to TRBJ2-1; D may be TRBD2 (5 bases). The TCR originated in a man between 45 and 60 years old who received an inactivated influenza vaccine. The CDR3 loop is CASSLYSSGSYNEQFF. Written as DNA, the CDR3 is TGCGCCAGCAGCTTGTATTCGAGCGGAAGTTACAATGAGCAGTTCTTC.